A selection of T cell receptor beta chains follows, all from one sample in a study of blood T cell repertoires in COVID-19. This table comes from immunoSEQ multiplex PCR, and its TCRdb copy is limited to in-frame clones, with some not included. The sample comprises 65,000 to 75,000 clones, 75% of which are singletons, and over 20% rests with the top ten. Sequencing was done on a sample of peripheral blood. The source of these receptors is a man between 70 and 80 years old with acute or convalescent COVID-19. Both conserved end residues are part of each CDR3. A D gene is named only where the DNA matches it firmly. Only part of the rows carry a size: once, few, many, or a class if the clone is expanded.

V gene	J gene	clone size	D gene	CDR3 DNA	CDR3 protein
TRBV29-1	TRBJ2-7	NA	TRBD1	TGCAGCGTTCGGACAGGGTACGAGCAGTACTTC	CSVRTGYEQYF
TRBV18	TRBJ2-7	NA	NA	TGTGCCAGCTCACCAGAGTACGCCGGCTTC	CASSPEYAGF
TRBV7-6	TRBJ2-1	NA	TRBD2	TGTGCCAGCAGCTTAGAACTAGCGGGAGGGCCCTCGTGGAATGAGCAGTTCTTC	CASSLELAGGPSWNEQFF
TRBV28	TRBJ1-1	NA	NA	TGTGCCAGCAGTTTAGTCTGGGGCATGAACACTGAAGCTTTCTTT	CASSLVWGMNTEAFF
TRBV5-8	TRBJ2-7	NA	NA	TGTGCCAGCAGAGACACATACGCATCGGAGCAGTACTTC	CASRDTYASEQYF
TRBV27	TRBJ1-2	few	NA	TGTGCCAGCAAAACTACTACGGGGTTTCTTAACTATGGCTACACCTTC	CASKTTTGFLNYGYTF
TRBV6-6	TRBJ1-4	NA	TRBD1	TGTGCCAGCAGTCTCGAGGGGGCGGCCATGGAAAAACTGTTTTTT	CASSLEGAAMEKLFF
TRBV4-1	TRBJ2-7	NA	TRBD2	TGCGCCAGCAGCCAAGAGGAACTAGCGGGAGTCTACGAGCAGTACTTC	CASSQEELAGVYEQYF
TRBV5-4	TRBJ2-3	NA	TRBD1	TGTGCCAGCAGGCCTCCGGGACAGGGGTTGAAAAATACGCAGTATTTT	CASRPPGQGLKNTQYF
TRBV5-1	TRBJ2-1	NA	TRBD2	TGCGCCAGCAGCTTCGCCCTAGCGGGAGGGGGGAATGAGCAGTTCTTC	CASSFALAGGGNEQFF
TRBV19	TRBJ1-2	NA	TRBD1	TGTGCCAGTAGTATGGGACAGGGGTTAAACTATGGCTACACCTTC	CASSMGQGLNYGYTF
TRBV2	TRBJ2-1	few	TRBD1	TGTGCCAGCAGTGTCCCTTTGACAGGGTCAGCGTACAATGAGCAGTTCTTC	CASSVPLTGSAYNEQFF
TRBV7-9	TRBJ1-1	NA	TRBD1	TGTGCCAGCAGCTTAGCTTGGACAGGGGCTGAAGCTTTCTTT	CASSLAWTGAEAFF
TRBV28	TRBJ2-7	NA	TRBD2	TGTGCCAGCAGTATCTTAGGACTAGCGGGCTACGAGCAGTACTTC	CASSILGLAGYEQYF
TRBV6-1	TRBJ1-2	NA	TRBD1	TGTGCCAGCAGTGAAGCGGGACAGCAGGGCTACACCTTC	CASSEAGQQGYTF
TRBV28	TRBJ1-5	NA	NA	TGTGCCAGCAGTCCCCCGTACAGGCGGAGCAATCAGCCCCAGCATTTT	CASSPPYRRSNQPQHF
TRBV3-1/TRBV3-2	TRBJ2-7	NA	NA	TGTGCCAGCAGCCAAGGGAGGCTAGCGTCGTACTTC	CASSQGRLASYF
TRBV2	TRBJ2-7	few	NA	TGTGCCAGCAGCTTTTCCCAGTCCTACGAGCAGTACTTC	CASSFSQSYEQYF
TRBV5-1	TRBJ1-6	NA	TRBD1	TGCGCCAGCAGCCCCGGACAGGGGTTGGGTTCACCCCTCCACTTT	CASSPGQGLGSPLHF
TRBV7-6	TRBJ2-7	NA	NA	TGTGCCAGCAGCCTACCTCAAGACACCCTCCCCATCTTC	CASSLPQDTLPIF
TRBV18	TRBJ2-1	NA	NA	TGTGCCAGCTCACCACCTTTTACAGGGTGGGACAATGAGCAGTTCTTC	CASSPPFTGWDNEQFF
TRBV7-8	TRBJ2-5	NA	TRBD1	TGTGCCAGCAGCTTGAACAGGGGCCAAGAGACCCAGTACTTC	CASSLNRGQETQYF
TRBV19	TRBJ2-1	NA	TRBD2	TGTGCCACCCGGGATCAGGCGGGAGTAGGGGAGCAGTTCTTC	CATRDQAGVGEQFF
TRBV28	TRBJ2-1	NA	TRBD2	TGTGCCAGCAGTTTTTCGGCTAGCGGAGCCTACAATGAGCAGTTCTTC	CASSFSASGAYNEQFF
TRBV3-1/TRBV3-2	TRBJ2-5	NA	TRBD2	TGTGCCAGCAGCCAAAACCTAGCGGGAGGGACAAAGACCCAGTACTTC	CASSQNLAGGTKTQYF
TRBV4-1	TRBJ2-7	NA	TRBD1	TGCGCCAGCAGCCAAGGGGGGACAGGCCCATCCTACGAGCAGTACTTC	CASSQGGTGPSYEQYF
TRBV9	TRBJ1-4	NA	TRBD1	TGTGCCAGCAGCGTATCCCCCCGTCAGGGGGCGAAACCAACTAATGAAAAACTGTTTTTT	CASSVSPRQGAKPTNEKLFF